A selection of T cell receptor beta chains follows, all from one sample in a study of cytomegalovirus exposure and HLA in healthy donors. Libraries were prepared by immunoSEQ multiplex PCR; TCRdb keeps only in-frame clonotypes and omits some of them. The data show around 92,000 clones, 65% to 85% seen once. Specimen: PBMCs. These receptors came from a man in his late teens or twenties in good health and CMV-seronegative. Both conserved end residues are part of each CDR3. D genes are given only for firm matches. Only part of the rows carry a size: once, few, many, or a class if the clone is expanded.

clone size | V gene | D gene | CDR3 length | CDR3 protein
- | TRBV5-1 | TRBD1 | 14 | CASSLETTGGEQYF
few | TRBV2 | - | 16 | CASSRIDYPSWDEQFF
once | TRBV9 | TRBD2 | 15 | CASSTSARGGNIQYF
- | TRBV7-8 | TRBD1 | 16 | CASSIGTAHSGNTIYF
few | TRBV9 | TRBD1 | 15 | CASSVSVGTADTQYF
- | TRBV2 | - | 16 | CASSVVGDSGANVLTF
once | TRBV9 | - | 16 | CASSVNRRKNTGELFF
once | TRBV5-1 | TRBD1 | 15 | CASSLAPGGNTEAFF
- | TRBV7-8 | - | 13 | CASSLEHKQPQHF
- | TRBV18 | - | 14 | CASSLRQALDEQYF
- | TRBV5-1 | - | 14 | CASTQGPSTDTQYF
- | TRBV5-6 | TRBD2 | 16 | CASSPISGGAYNEQFF
- | TRBV9 | TRBD1 | 15 | CASSAGTGVYNEQFF
- | TRBV7-9 | - | 13 | CASSLPGLYEQYF
- | TRBV6-5 | TRBD1 | 15 | CASRNRDRGRYGYTF
- | TRBV11-3 | - | 14 | CASSIGRGPYEQYF
- | TRBV9 | - | 14 | CASSNTAQGYEQYF
- | TRBV2 | - | 14 | CASSENRNTGELFF
few | TRBV7-9 | TRBD1 | 16 | CASSQHRDRDNYGYTF
- | TRBV13 | - | 15 | CASSLAAGQNYGYTF
- | TRBV6-6 | - | 14 | CASSSSLYNSPLHF
- | TRBV19 | - | 16 | CASSMYGRGGTDTQYF
- | TRBV18 | - | 15 | CASSPQREVNTEAFF
- | TRBV5-6 | TRBD1 | 15 | CASSWGTGTYNEQFF
- | TRBV7-7 | TRBD1 | 14 | CASSASGRTGKQFF
- | TRBV10-2 | - | 13 | CASRAGPLYEQYF
- | TRBV29-1 | - | 11 | CSCQGNTEAFF
- | TRBV18 | TRBD1 | 16 | CASSPSGTGGYNEQFF
- | TRBV6-5 | - | 13 | CASSYLSKETQYF
- | TRBV19 | - | 14 | CASSIAGGFYEQYF
- | TRBV7-2 | TRBD1 | 14 | CASARSGGVHEQYF
- | TRBV4-1 | - | 15 | CASSQLTGHTGELFF
- | TRBV30 | TRBD1 | 13 | CAWGQGGANVLTF
few | TRBV6-1 | - | 15 | CASSAGRAANYGYTF
- | TRBV9 | TRBD1 | 14 | CASPDRDSGNTIYF
- | TRBV19 | TRBD1 | 14 | CASRDRGSNQPQHF
- | TRBV9 | TRBD1 | 18 | CASSTPGQGGSDTGELFF
few | TRBV6-1 | - | 15 | CASSEGGPGGYGYTF
- | TRBV7-9 | TRBD1 | 15 | CASSHRGNETDTQYF
few | TRBV10-3 | - | 16 | CAISGSGRIHNYGYTF
- | TRBV19 | - | 15 | CASNWSGRSNTEAFF
- | TRBV5-1 | - | 15 | CASSGGAGYTYEQYF
- | TRBV11-2 | - | 12 | CASSPASYGYTF
few | TRBV5-1 | TRBD1 | 14 | CASSQTGAGNTQYF
- | TRBV9 | TRBD1 | 17 | CASRSFRDRGANTEAFF
- | TRBV18 | - | 17 | CASSFTAGLANTGELFF
- | TRBV5-1 | - | 13 | CASSLGREQTQYF
- | TRBV18 | TRBD2 | 12 | CASSPRGGEQFF
- | TRBV14 | TRBD2 | 15 | CASSRQGLASDTQYF
once | TRBV9 | - | 15 | CASNVGDRSLETQYF
- | TRBV9 | TRBD2 | 20 | CASSAEGGEGIAGSTDTQYF